The clone carrying this T cell receptor beta chain was recorded only once. Its antigen is not known. The CDR3 loop spans 15 amino acids. Per the germline V gene, CDR1 is MDHEN and CDR2 is SYDVKM. V gave up 5 bases and J gave up 4 bases; unmatched junction bases: 8. This record belongs to a study of PD-1 blockade in mismatch repair-deficient tumors. The wider study: All were previously treated, progressing patients with about 11 mismatch repair-deficient cancer types. Study-wide findings and caveats: Tumor-resident clones, often absent from pretreatment blood, expanded after pembrolizumab and then contracted.

Data came from immunoSEQ multiplex PCR; TCRdb stores just in-frame clones and leaves some out. The table records 120,000 or so clones, approximately 86% of them present only once. Three pembrolizumab responders had their TCRs sequenced. The clonotype comes from an adult with mismatch repair-deficient cancer. This chain links TRBV28 with TRBJ1-1, with 9 nucleotides matching TRBD1. The material sequenced was peripheral blood, taken 44 weeks after starting pembrolizumab. The CDR3 loop reads CASSTPGQGSTEAFF. CDR3 bases: TGTGCCAGCAGTACCCCGGGACAGGGCAGCACTGAAGCTTTCTTT.